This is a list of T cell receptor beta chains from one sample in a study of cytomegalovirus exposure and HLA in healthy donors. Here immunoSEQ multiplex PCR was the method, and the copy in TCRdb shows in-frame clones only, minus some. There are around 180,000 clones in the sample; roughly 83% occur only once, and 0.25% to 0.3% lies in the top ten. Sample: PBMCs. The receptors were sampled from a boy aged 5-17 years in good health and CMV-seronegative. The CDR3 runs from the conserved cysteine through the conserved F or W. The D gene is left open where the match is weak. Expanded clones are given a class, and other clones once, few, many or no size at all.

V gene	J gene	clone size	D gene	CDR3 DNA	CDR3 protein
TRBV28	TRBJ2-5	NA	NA	TGTGCCAGCAGGCGGGAGACCCAGTACTTC	CASRRETQYF
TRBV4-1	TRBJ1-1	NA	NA	TGCGCCAGCAGCCGGACAAGGGGCTTTCTAAAAGTGAACACTGAAGCTTTCTTT	CASSRTRGFLKVNTEAFF
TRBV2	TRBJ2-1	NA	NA	TGTGCCAGCACAAGGGGTGAGCAGTTCTTC	CASTRGEQFF
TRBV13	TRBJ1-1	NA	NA	TGTGCCAGCAGCCCACCCGGGAACTTGAACACTGAAGCTTTCTTT	CASSPPGNLNTEAFF
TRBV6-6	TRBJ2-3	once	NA	TGTGCCAGCACCCCAGTAGCGGACGCTAGCACAGATACGCAGTATTTT	CASTPVADASTDTQYF
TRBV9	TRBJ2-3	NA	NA	TGTGCCAGCAGCGTAAGTGTGGGACATATTACAGATACGCAGTATTTT	CASSVSVGHITDTQYF
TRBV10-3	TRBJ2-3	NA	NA	TGTGCCACCACCCGAACGAGTGCCACCACAGATACGCAGTATTTT	CATTRTSATTDTQYF
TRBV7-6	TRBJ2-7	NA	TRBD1	TGTGCCAGCAGCTTAGGGACAGGGTCCTACGAGCAGTACTTC	CASSLGTGSYEQYF
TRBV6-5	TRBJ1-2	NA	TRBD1	TGTGCCAGCACGGGACAGGGGATTTATGGCTACACCTTC	CASTGQGIYGYTF
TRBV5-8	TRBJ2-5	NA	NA	TGTGCCAGCAGATCCCTGGAGACCCAGTACTTC	CASRSLETQYF
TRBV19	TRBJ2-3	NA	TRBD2	TGTGCCAGTAGCCTGCACGGGACTAGCGGGGGGGGAGATACGCAGTATTTT	CASSLHGTSGGGDTQYF
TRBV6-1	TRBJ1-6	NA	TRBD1	TGTGCCAGCAGTGAAATAGGGGGACAGGGTGGCTCCTATAATTCACCCCTCCACTTT	CASSEIGGQGGSYNSPLHF
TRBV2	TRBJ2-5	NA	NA	TGTGCCAGCAGTGCGGCCCAGGGGCAGACCCAGTACTTC	CASSAAQGQTQYF
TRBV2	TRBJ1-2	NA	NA	TGTGCCAGCAGAATCCATGTGCAGGGCTACACCTTC	CASRIHVQGYTF
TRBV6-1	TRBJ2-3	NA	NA	TGTGCCACACAGGGATCCAGAGATACGCAGTATTTT	CATQGSRDTQYF
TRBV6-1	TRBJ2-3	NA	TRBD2	TGTGCCAGCAGTGAAAGCGGGGGGGCTTTCACAGATACGCAGTATTTT	CASSESGGAFTDTQYF
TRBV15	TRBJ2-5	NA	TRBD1	TGTGCCACCAGCAGAGACAGGGGGGAGACCCAGTACTTC	CATSRDRGETQYF
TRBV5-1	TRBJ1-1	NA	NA	TGCGCCAGCAGCCACGGACTTGGCGTGGCTCGGGGCACTGAAGCTTTCTTT	CASSHGLGVARGTEAFF
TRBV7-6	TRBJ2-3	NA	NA	TGTGCCAGCAGCTCCGATTCGAGGGATACGCAGTATTTT	CASSSDSRDTQYF
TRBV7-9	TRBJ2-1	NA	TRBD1	TGTGCCAGCAGCTTAGGCAGGGACAGGGGAGGCTACAATGAGCAGTTCTTC	CASSLGRDRGGYNEQFF
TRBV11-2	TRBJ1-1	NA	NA	TGTGCCAGCAGCTTAGTACACCCTGAAGCTTTCTTT	CASSLVHPEAFF
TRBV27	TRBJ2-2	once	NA	TGTGCCAGCAGTTTTGTCTGGGACTTAGGGTCCGGGGAGCTGTTTTTT	CASSFVWDLGSGELFF
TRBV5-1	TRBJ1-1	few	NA	TGCGCCAGCAGCTTTATGGGGCCTCGGGGGACTGAAGCTTTCTTT	CASSFMGPRGTEAFF
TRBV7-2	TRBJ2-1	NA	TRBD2	TGTGCCAGCAGTCAGAATTTAGCGGGGGAATCCTACAATGAGCAGTTCTTC	CASSQNLAGESYNEQFF
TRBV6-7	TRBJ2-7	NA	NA	TGTGCCAGCATCCCCCCGGGTCCTTTC	CASIPPGPF
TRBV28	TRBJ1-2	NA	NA	TGTGCCAGCAGTATGCCGCGAGGTCTCTATGGCTACACCTTC	CASSMPRGLYGYTF
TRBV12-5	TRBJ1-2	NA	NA	TGTGCTAGTGGTTTGGGTCTTGAAGGGACAAAGGAGGATGGCTACACCTTC	CASGLGLEGTKEDGYTF
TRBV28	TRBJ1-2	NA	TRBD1	TGTGCCAGCAGTCTGGGGGACAGGGGCTACTATGGCTACACCTTC	CASSLGDRGYYGYTF
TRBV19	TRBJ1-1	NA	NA	TGTGCCAGTAGTATTGCGCACCCAAGAACTGTGAACACTGAAGCTTTCTTT	CASSIAHPRTVNTEAFF
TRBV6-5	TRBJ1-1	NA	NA	TGTGCCAGCAGTTACCTCGGCAGGATTAACACTGAAGCTTTCTTT	CASSYLGRINTEAFF
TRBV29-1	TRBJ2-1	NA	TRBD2	TGCAGCGTTGTCTACGCGGGGGGGGAGCAGTTCTTC	CSVVYAGGEQFF
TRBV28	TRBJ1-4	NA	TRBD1	TGTGCCAGCAGTTTCCGGACAGGGGGAAAACTGTTTTTT	CASSFRTGGKLFF